This passage covers 19 T cell receptor beta chains from one sample sequenced in a study of OX40 agonist ivuxolimab in advanced cancers. Sequencing was performed with immunoSEQ multiplex PCR; in TCRdb, only in-frame clones are kept and a portion is missing. The table has roughly 50,000 clones, about 90% seen once; the top ten hold 6.7%. Sequencing was performed on CD4+ or CD8+ T cells sorted from blood, taken in a trial of the OX40 agonist ivuxolimab. Receptor source: an adult with an advanced solid tumor such as melanoma, head and neck, liver or kidney cancer.

This clone was observed once. V is TRBV27 and J is TRBJ2-1, with D perhaps TRBD1 (5 bases). The CDR3 has 15 amino acids. V gave up 0 bases and J gave up 7 bases, with 13 bases separating them. Germline V gene sequence: CDR1 MNHEY, CDR2 SMNVEV (reference sequence). CDR3 loop: CASSLSVQGRNEQFF. The CDR3, as DNA: TGTGCCAGCAGTTTATCTGTGCAGGGAAGGAATGAGCAGTTCTTC.

V gene TRBV27 combines with J gene TRBJ2-1; TRBD1 agrees at 11 bases. Unmatched junction bases numbered 7, after V lost 5 bases and J lost 7 bases. The CDR3 is made up of 15 amino acids. Germline lookup yields CDR1 MNHEY and CDR2 SMNVEV (reference sequence). CDR3 protein: CASSKWTGGWNEQFF. DNA for the CDR3: TGTGCCAGCAGTAAGTGGACAGGGGGCTGGAATGAGCAGTTCTTC.

This clone was recorded a few times. CDR3 region: CASSLEGFTDTQYF. As DNA, the CDR3 is TGTGCCAGCAGCTTGGAGGGTTTCACAGATACGCAGTATTTT. The chain links TRBV5-4 to TRBJ2-3, with D unresolved. Per the germline V gene, CDR1 is SGHNT and CDR2 is YYREEE (reference sequence). Trimming left V 0 bases short and J 2 bases short, with 7 bases between. The CDR3 loop spans 14 amino acids.

The chain carries TRBV14 and TRBJ2-5; D tentatively reads TRBD1 or TRBD2 (6 bases each). Germline CDR1 SGHDN, CDR2 FVKESK. This CDR3 has 15 residues. V lost 3 bases, J lost 5 bases, and 16 bases lay in between. The CDR3 protein is CASSHLLDSGETQYF. In DNA, the CDR3 is TGTGCCAGCAGCCACCTCCTGGACAGCGGGGAGACCCAGTACTTC. Complete variable domain (other parts from reference TRBV14 and TRBJ2-5): EAGVTQFPSHSVIEKGQTVTLRCDPISGHDNLYWYRRVMGKEIKFLLHFVKESKQDESGMPNNRFLAERTGGTYSTLKVQPAELEDSGVYFCASSHLLDSGETQYFGPGTRLLVL.

This chain connects TRBV28 to TRBJ1-1; TRBD1 aligns across 7 bases. The CDR3 is 13 amino acids. The trim removed 6 bases at V and 4 bases at J, leaving 5 bases unmatched. Germline V CDR1 and CDR2: MDHEN, SYDVKM. The chain's CDR3 is CASSQTGPTEAFF. The CDR3 coding sequence is TGTGCCAGCAGCCAGACAGGGCCCACTGAAGCTTTCTTT. The full variable domain, completed using reference TRBV28 and TRBJ1-1, is DVKVTQSSRYLVKRTGEKVFLECVQDMDHENMFWYRQDPGLGLRLIYFSYDVKMKEKGDIPEGYSVSREKKERFSLILESASTNQTSMYLCASSQTGPTEAFFGQGTRLTVV.

V usage is TRBV28 and J usage is TRBJ2-1; D may be TRBD2 (6 bases). Germline CDR1 MDHEN, CDR2 SYDVKM. The CDR3 contains 15 residues. With 3 bases removed from V and 1 base from J, the gap between germline ends came to 10 bases. DNA of the CDR3: TGTGCCAGCAGTTTCCATGGAGGGTCCTACAATGAGCAGTTCTTC. Translating gives CASSFHGGSYNEQFF.

The rearrangement joins TRBV4-1 to TRBJ1-6, with D unresolved. CDR3 size: 15 residues. Germline loops: CDR1 MGHRA, CDR2 YSYEKL. The V gene lost 1 base and the J gene lost 10 bases, with 14 bases spanning the gap. CDR3: CASSQAHSSRSPLHF. The CDR3 DNA reads TGCGCCAGCAGCCAAGCCCACTCCAGCCGGTCACCCCTCCACTTT.

The chain is built from TRBV27 and TRBJ2-3, with D unclear. V lost 9 bases to trimming and J lost 0 bases, with 13 bases between them. The germline gives CDR1 MNHEY, CDR2 SMNVEV (reference sequence). The CDR3 runs to 14 residues. The CDR3 reads CASGFVASTDTQYF. The CDR3 nucleotides read TGTGCCAGTGGATTCGTGGCTAGCACAGATACGCAGTATTTT.

Regarding this clone: Other DNA sequences in the sample encode the same CDR3. The rearrangement links TRBV7-9 to TRBJ1-2; 9 bases match TRBD1. The CDR3 consists of 16 residues. Germline V gene lookup returns CDR1 SEHNR and CDR2 FQNEAQ (reference sequence). Unmatched junction bases numbered 10, after V lost 2 bases and J lost 6 bases. CDR3 protein: CASSLPGQGVVHGYTF. Written as DNA, the CDR3 is TGTGCCAGCAGCTTACCGGGACAGGGAGTAGTACATGGCTACACCTTC.

The rearrangement joins TRBV6-1 to TRBJ2-3, with D possibly matching TRBD2 (7 bases). CDR3 size: 15 residues. Per germline, CDR1 MNHNS and CDR2 SASEGT. V lost 6 bases, J lost 6 bases, and 19 bases lay in between. The CDR3 spells CASSEEGGDGDTQYF. CDR3 nucleotide sequence: TGTGCCAGCAGCGAGGAGGGGGGGGACGGGGATACGCAGTATTTT.

CDR3 sequence: CASSFAGAGYGYTF. The CDR3 nucleotides are TGTGCCAGCAGTTTTGCAGGGGCCGGCTATGGCTACACCTTC. The chain has TRBV28 and TRBJ1-2; D is possibly TRBD1 (6 bases). Trimming stripped 3 bases from V and 4 bases from J, with 12 bases between. From germline, CDR1 is MDHEN and CDR2 SYDVKM. This CDR3 comprises 14 residues.

This clone was found a few times. This rearrangement joins TRBV6-4 to TRBJ2-1, with 9 bases matching TRBD2. The trim removed 2 bases at V and 3 bases at J, leaving 5 bases unmatched. This CDR3 is 16 amino acids long. In germline, CDR1 is MRHNA, CDR2 SNTAGT. The CDR3 region is CASSDMASGDYNEQFF. The DNA for the CDR3 is TGTGCCAGCAGTGACATGGCTAGCGGGGACTACAATGAGCAGTTCTTC.

This chain links TRBV11-3 with TRBJ2-1; 10 nucleotides line up with TRBD1. There are 15 residues in the CDR3. V gave up 1 base and J gave up 5 bases; unmatched junction bases: 2. The germline V gene has CDR1 SGHNT and CDR2 YENEEA. DNA of the CDR3: TGTGCCAGCAGCTTAGGGGACAGGGGAAACAATGAGCAGTTCTTC. Encoded protein: CASSLGDRGNNEQFF.

The V and J genes are TRBV6-5 and TRBJ1-3; unclear D gene. Trimming left V 6 bases short and J 3 bases short, with 15 bases between. The CDR3 is 15 residues long. Germline CDR1 reads MNHEY; CDR2 reads SVGAGI. The CDR3 DNA reads as TGTGCCAGCAGCTATGACGAAAGCGATGGAAACACCATATATTTT. Translated: CASSYDESDGNTIYF.

The chain joins TRBV27 to TRBJ1-6, with D possibly matching TRBD1 (5 bases). The germline V and J ends were trimmed by 5 bases and 7 bases, with 21 bases remaining between them. From germline, CDR1 is MNHEY and CDR2 SMNVEV (reference sequence). The CDR3 contains 17 residues. The CDR3 reads CASSLLLVAGGNSPLHF. The CDR3 DNA follows: TGTGCCAGCAGTCTCCTTTTGGTCGCGGGGGGAAATTCACCCCTCCACTTT.

The rearrangement uses TRBV5-5 and TRBJ1-4, with D unresolved. This CDR3 contains 12 residues. Germline CDR1 reads SGHKS; CDR2 reads YYEKEE (reference sequence). Trimming took off 1 base at V and 8 bases at J, with 6 bases between the two ends. CDR3 sequence reads: CASSLMDEKLFF. The CDR3 region has the DNA TGTGCCAGCAGCTTGATGGACGAAAAACTGTTTTTT.

The rearrangement links TRBV6-4 to TRBJ2-2; D may be TRBD1 or TRBD2 (5 bases each). The CDR3 totals 15 residues. Germline V gene data show CDR1 as MRHNA and CDR2 as SNTAGT. Trimming took off 3 bases at V and 3 bases at J, with 11 bases between the two ends. The CDR3 DNA reads TGTGCCAGCAGTGAAGGGGACGGTTACACCGGGGAGCTGTTTTTT. Protein: CASSEGDGYTGELFF.

The chain is built from TRBV6-1 and TRBJ2-7; unclear D gene. This CDR3 spans 13 amino acids. Germline V gene sequence: CDR1 MNHNS, CDR2 SASEGT. Trimming stripped 4 bases from V and 0 bases from J, with 7 bases between. CDR3 nucleotide sequence: TGTGCCAGCAGTGGGCCTACCTCCTACGAGCAGTACTTC. As protein: CASSGPTSYEQYF.

The chain uses TRBV7-9 and TRBJ2-2; D gene unclear. With 5 bases removed from V and 5 bases from J, the gap between germline ends came to 9 bases. From germline, CDR1 is SEHNR and CDR2 FQNEAQ (reference sequence). CDR3 length: 13 amino acids. The CDR3 is CASSATLTGELFF. The CDR3 DNA follows: TGTGCCAGCAGCGCAACTTTGACCGGGGAGCTGTTTTTT.